The present T cell receptor (beta chain) was sequenced within a study of CD8 T cells in Susac syndrome. CDR3 size: 13 residues. Germline loops: CDR1 MDHEN, CDR2 SYDVKM. Trimming removed 7 bases at V and 4 bases at J, with 13 bases between. This clonotype was seen a few times. Its antigen is still unknown. Random hexamers served to reverse transcribe roughly 0.5 to 1 ug RNA. Amplification of TCR beta CDR3 by immunoSEQ multiplex PCR spanned 54 Vbeta and 13 Jbeta. TCRdb re-called the immunoSEQ multiplex PCR reads with MiXCR, one entry per CDR3 protein. The sample lists some 300,000 distinct CDR3 sequences; roughly 85% were seen once. Study observations and caveats: Only a relatively small number of individuals were included in the TCR sequencing and HLA analysis.

The patients serving as multiple sclerosis controls were treatment-naive. They had stable or active relapsing-remitting disease and fulfilled revised McDonald criteria. The CD8+ and CD4+ T cells were negatively isolated, with the TEMRA cells enriched by FACS. J is TRBJ1-1 and V is TRBV28; D ambiguous. The receptor comes from a human donor with multiple sclerosis. Sequenced: CD8+ T cells from PBMCs. The CDR3, as DNA: TGTGCCAGCACCTGGAGTGAGGGCACTGAAGCTTTCTTT. It translates to CASTWSEGTEAFF.